A single sample is the source of the 25 T cell receptor beta chains below, sequenced in a study of cytomegalovirus exposure and HLA in healthy donors. Use of 60 Vbeta and 13 Jbeta primers characterized the PCR. TCRdb's copy holds only in-frame clones and misses some; the assay was immunoSEQ multiplex PCR. The table lists about 120,000 clones, approximately 72% of them singletons. Material: PBMCs. These receptors all stem from a man between 18 and 29 years old in good health and CMV-seronegative.

This clone was seen only a few times. V gene TRBV27 combines with J gene TRBJ2-2, with 8 bases matching TRBD2. Trimming removed 6 bases from V and 7 bases from J; junction bases left unmatched: 10. This CDR3 is built from 15 residues. Germline V gives CDR1 MNHEY, CDR2 SMNVEV (reference sequence). The CDR3 spells CASRAGLALGGELFF. The CDR3 nucleotides read TGTGCCAGCAGGGCCGGACTAGCCCTAGGCGGGGAGCTGTTTTTT.

The chain links TRBV7-3 to TRBJ1-1, with 7 positions matching TRBD1. The V segment lost 4 bases and the J segment 1 base; nucleotides outside the gene matches: 3. Germline assignment: CDR1 SGHTA and CDR2 FQGTGA. This CDR3 spans 14 amino acids. DNA for the CDR3: TGTGCCAGCAGCTACAGGGGTGGGAACACTGAAGCTTTCTTT. It is translated as CASSYRGGNTEAFF.

This sequence joins TRBV28 and TRBJ1-1; TRBD1 is a possible D gene (5 bases). In germline, CDR1 is MDHEN, CDR2 SYDVKM. This CDR3 spans 15 amino acids. V dropped 4 bases and J dropped 4 bases, with 16 bases sitting between them. CDR3 in amino acids: CASSYPGLKITEAFF. In nucleotides, the CDR3 is TGTGCCAGCAGTTACCCAGGGCTGAAGATCACTGAAGCTTTCTTT.

The J gene is TRBJ2-7, the V gene TRBV29-1; D is perhaps TRBD1 (6 bases). This CDR3 is built from 14 residues. V lost 7 bases, J lost 5 bases, and 21 bases lay in between. Germline values: CDR1 SQVTM, CDR2 ANQGSEA. CDR3 DNA: TGCAGCGCCGGTCGGACAGCGGTAGACGACGAGCAGTACTTC. This encodes CSAGRTAVDDEQYF.

The V gene is TRBV27, the J gene TRBJ1-5; a possible D gene is TRBD1 (5 bases). Germline V lookup: CDR1 MNHEY, CDR2 SMNVEV (reference sequence). V lost 5 bases and J 2 bases, leaving 16 bases between the germline ends. The CDR3 is made up of 16 amino acids. CDR3 in amino acids: CASSPSEFRGNQPQHF. CDR3 DNA: TGTGCCAGCAGTCCCTCGGAGTTCAGGGGCAATCAGCCCCAGCATTTT.

This chain connects TRBV7-8 to TRBJ2-7; a possible D gene is TRBD2 (7 bases). With 2 bases removed from V and 6 bases from J, the gap between germline ends came to 14 bases. The CDR3 runs to 14 residues. The germline gives CDR1 SGHVS, CDR2 FQNEAQ. Here the CDR3 reads CASSLIGGGGEQYF. The CDR3 nucleotides read TGTGCCAGCAGCTTAATCGGGGGAGGGGGCGAGCAGTACTTC.

The rearrangement joins TRBV5-4 to TRBJ2-7; maybe TRBD1 (5 bases). V lost 7 bases and J 3 bases, leaving 14 bases between the germline ends. This CDR3 has 13 residues. Germline values: CDR1 SGHNT, CDR2 YYREEE (reference sequence). In DNA, the CDR3 is TGTGCCAGCGGCCCAGGGATGAACTACGAGCAGTACTTC. It is translated as CASGPGMNYEQYF.

The chain employs TRBV7-9 and TRBJ2-7; 8 bases agree with TRBD2. The CDR3 is 14 amino acids. Germline V gives CDR1 SEHNR, CDR2 FQNEAQ (reference sequence). V lost 5 bases and J lost 1; bases outside the gene matches: 4. Here the CDR3 reads CASSPLAGSYEQYF. In nucleotides, the CDR3 is TGTGCCAGCAGCCCCTTAGCGGGATCCTACGAGCAGTACTTC.

This clone has a handful of counts. The chain joins TRBV19 to TRBJ1-2, with 7 bases lining up with TRBD1. The CDR3 is made up of 15 amino acids. Losses at the gene ends were 3 bases for V and 7 bases for J; bases not matched to a gene: 11. Germline V gene lookup returns CDR1 LNHDA and CDR2 SQIVND (reference sequence). The CDR3 sequence is CASSMGGQNSPGYTF. CDR3 coding DNA: TGTGCCAGTAGTATGGGGGGACAGAACTCCCCTGGCTACACCTTC.

This clone was picked up a small number of times. This CDR3 is CASLSVYRDDQPQHF. CDR3 DNA: TGTGCCAGCTTATCAGTTTACAGGGACGATCAGCCCCAGCATTTT. The chain joins TRBV19 to TRBJ1-5; the D gene is possibly TRBD1 (6 bases). CDR1 is LNHDA, CDR2 SQIVND, per germline (reference sequence). Trimming shortened V by 9 bases and J by 5 bases, and 20 bases separated the two germline ends. This CDR3 is 15 amino acids long.

Turning to this clone: One junction end does not reproduce the germline sequence, and a read error may be involved. The chain joins TRBV7-9 to TRBJ1-4, with a tentative D call TRBD1 (6 bases). Germline CDR1 SEHNR, CDR2 FQNEAQ (reference sequence). This CDR3 region has 16 residues. CDR3 nucleotide sequence: TGTTCCAGCAGCCCCCAGAGGGGGAGGGGTAATGAAAAACTGTTTTTT. Residues: CSSSPQRGRGNEKLFF.

This clone appeared a few times. A junction end diverges from the germline sequence, so it may reflect a read error. The chain couples TRBV2 to TRBJ1-2, with no clear D. The CDR3 spans 12 residues. In germline, CDR1 is SNHLY, CDR2 FYNNEI. DNA of the CDR3: TGTGCCAGTAGTGAGGGAGACTATGGCTACACCTTC. This translates into CASSEGDYGYTF.

The V call is TRBV29-1, the J call TRBJ1-5; weak D call: TRBD1 (6 bases). The CDR3 loop spans 14 amino acids. Trimming pared 4 bases from V and 2 bases from J, leaving 12 bases between. Germline-derived CDR1 and CDR2 are SQVTM and ANQGSEA. CDR3 amino acids: CSVAQGMRNQPQHF. The DNA of the CDR3 is TGCAGCGTTGCCCAGGGGATGCGCAATCAGCCCCAGCATTTT.

V usage is TRBV7-8 and J usage is TRBJ2-7, with a weak D call TRBD2 (6 bases). Deletions cut 2 bases from V and 2 bases from J, with 10 bases between. The CDR3 totals 14 residues. CDR1 is SGHVS and CDR2 is FQNEAQ in the germline V gene. The CDR3 DNA reads as TGTGCCAGCAGCTTACGGGAGACTACCTACGAGCAGTACTTC. Protein sequence: CASSLRETTYEQYF. The full variable domain, rest sourced from reference TRBV7-8 and TRBJ2-7, is GAGVSQSPRYKVAKRGQDVALRCDPISGHVSLFWYQQALGQGPEFLTYFQNEAQLDKSGLPSDRFFAERPEGSVSTLKIQRTQQEDSAVYLCASSLRETTYEQYFGPGTRLTVT.

This clone was detected once. The V gene is TRBV5-4, the J gene TRBJ2-1; 7 bases fit TRBD2. The length of the CDR3 is 13 residues. Unmatched junction bases numbered 1, after V lost 3 bases and J lost 4 bases. CDR1 and CDR2 from the germline V gene are SGHNT and YYREEE (reference sequence). The CDR3, as DNA: TGTGCCAGCAGCTCTAGCGGTTACAATGAGCAGTTCTTC. It codes for CASSSSGYNEQFF.

This chain links TRBV14 with TRBJ2-7; 9 positions match TRBD1. The V gene end was trimmed by 3 bases and the J gene end by 4 bases; junction bases not matched to a gene: 10. Germline CDR1 SGHDN, CDR2 FVKESK. The CDR3 runs to 16 residues. The CDR3 loop is CASSHHLGQGPYEQYF. The CDR3, as DNA: TGTGCCAGCAGCCACCACCTGGGACAGGGACCGTACGAGCAGTACTTC.

The chain links TRBV9 to TRBJ2-3; possible D gene TRBD2, 7 bases. Germline V gives CDR1 SGDLS, CDR2 YYNGEE. V lost 0 bases to trimming and J lost 6 bases, with 11 bases between them. The CDR3 consists of 14 residues. The CDR3 region has the DNA TGTGCCAGCAGCGTAGATGGGGGGGGCGATACGCAGTATTTT. Translated, it gives CASSVDGGGDTQYF.

This chain uses TRBV9 with TRBJ1-2; maybe TRBD1 (5 bases). V lost 4 bases and J lost 7, with 11 bases in between. Germline CDR1 is SGDLS and CDR2 is YYNGEE. This CDR3 region has 12 residues. The CDR3 loop is CASSIQGGGYTF. The CDR3 DNA sequence: TGTGCCAGCAGCATCCAGGGCGGTGGCTACACCTTC.

The chain has TRBV7-7 and TRBJ2-7; 11 positions match TRBD1. CDR1 is SSHAT, CDR2 FNYEAQ, per germline (reference sequence). The J segment lost 4 bases and the V segment lost 5 bases, leaving 1 base of the junction unmatched. CDR3 size: 13 residues. This chain's CDR3 is CASSRDRGYEQYF. Here the CDR3 DNA reads TGTGCCAGCAGCCGGGACAGGGGGTACGAGCAGTACTTC.

This clone was seen a handful of times. The gene calls are TRBV9 and TRBJ1-2; D uncertain. Germline V gene lookup returns CDR1 SGDLS and CDR2 YYNGEE. The CDR3 runs 16 residues. The V end was cut by 4 bases, the J end by 4 bases, with 20 bases between. The CDR3 sequence is CASSPAGVKGGYGYTF. The CDR3 nucleotides read TGTGCCAGCAGCCCCGCCGGGGTAAAGGGTGGCTATGGCTACACCTTC. Using reference TRBV9 and TRBJ1-2 for the parts outside the CDR3, the full variable domain is DSGVTQTPKHLITATGQRVTLRCSPRSGDLSVYWYQQSLDQGLQFLIQYYNGEERAKGNILERFSAQQFPDLHSELNLSSLELGDSALYFCASSPAGVKGGYGYTFGSGTRLTVV.

This clone has a handful of counts. The V gene is TRBV30, the J gene TRBJ2-7; TRBD1 might be the D (5 bases). The CDR3 totals 11 residues. V was pared by 2 bases and J by 7 bases, with 9 bases between. Germline CDR1 reads GTSNPN; CDR2 reads SVGIG (reference sequence). For the CDR3, the DNA is TGTGCCTGGAGTAGGGGCTGGGAGCAGTACTTC. This codes for CAWSRGWEQYF.

The chain employs TRBV25-1 and TRBJ2-5; no firm D call. There are 11 residues in the CDR3. The ends were cut back, 8 bases at V and 11 bases at J, with 15 bases in the middle. Germline V gene sequence: CDR1 MGHDK, CDR2 SYGVNS. The CDR3 DNA sequence: TGTGCCAGCTTCTCTGGTCCTGAGCAGTACTTC. This codes for CASFSGPEQYF.

This rearrangement joins TRBV6-6 to TRBJ1-4; D unclear. Germline CDR1 is MNHNY and CDR2 is SVGAGI (reference sequence). The CDR3 contains 12 residues. Trimming stripped 10 bases from V and 7 bases from J, with 13 bases between. The CDR3 is CATLRPGEKLFF. CDR3 nucleotides: TGTGCCACCCTTCGACCGGGTGAAAAACTGTTTTTT.

CDR3 sequence: CASSSGLASDTQYF. The CDR3 nucleotides read TGTGCCAGCAGCTCCGGACTAGCATCAGATACGCAGTATTTT. The J gene is TRBJ2-3, the V gene TRBV5-8, with 8 bases identical to TRBD2. V was pared by 3 bases and J by 4 bases, with 4 bases of the junction left unmatched. The length of the CDR3 is 14 residues. In germline, CDR1 is SGHTS, CDR2 YDEGEE.

J is TRBJ2-1 and V is TRBV6-6; possible D gene TRBD1, 6 bases. There are 12 residues in the CDR3. The germline V and J ends were trimmed by 7 bases and 7 bases, with 11 bases remaining between them. Germline lookup yields CDR1 MNHNY and CDR2 SVGAGI (reference sequence). The CDR3 sequence is CASTYRVNEQFF. CDR3 nucleotides: TGTGCCAGCACGTACAGGGTAAATGAGCAGTTCTTC.